These 2 T cell receptor beta chains originate from one sample sequenced in a study of CD8 T cells in Susac syndrome (dated 2019 in TCRdb). The library was generated by the immunoSEQ multiplex PCR assay. RNA was extracted using the RNeasy kit, and roughly 0.5 to 1 microgram was reverse transcribed with random hexamers. TCRdb took the public reads, trimmed them with fastp at Q25, ran MiXCR for clone calling and kept in-frame beta chains. CDR3 protein sequences are deduplicated, and each keeps its most common genes and DNA. The sample table records over 100,000 distinct CDR3 sequences; 90% to 95% of these occur just once. About 0.27% of the sample goes to the ten largest clones. Source material: CD8+ T cells from PBMCs. These receptors originate from a human donor with Susac syndrome.

The chain couples TRBV6-5 to TRBJ2-7, with 9 bases that match TRBD1. This CDR3 is 14 amino acids long. Trimming cost V 5 bases and J 4 bases; bases outside gene matches: 6. Germline V gene data show CDR1 as MNHEY and CDR2 as SVGAGI. The CDR3: CASSAGTGIYEQYF. The CDR3 coding sequence is TGTGCCAGCAGTGCCGGGACAGGGATTTACGAGCAGTACTTC.

This clonotype showed up just once. The genes are TRBV29-1 and TRBJ2-7, with unresolved D. V was trimmed by 2 bases and J by 1 base, leaving 12 bases between them. Germline assignment: CDR1 SQVTM and CDR2 ANQGSEA. CDR3 length equals 14 residues. CDR3 DNA: TGCAGCGTTGAACCTCTGTTGGGGTCCTACGAGCAGTACTTC. Its translation is CSVEPLLGSYEQYF.